The entry below describes one T cell receptor beta chain. The antigen is unknown. This sample was taken from a study of Ad26.COV2.S vaccination and SARS-CoV-2 variants. General study points: Researchers reported similar non-spike TCR breadth in vaccine and placebo recipients. Higher spike-specific TCR breadth was found in vaccine recipients than in placebo recipients. Substantial breadth was reportedly displayed by spike-specific CD8+ and CD4+ T cell responses after vaccination.

Assay: immunoSEQ multiplex PCR; the TCRdb copy retains only in-frame clones and omits some. Of a few hundred thousand clones listed, over 75% are singletons. Treatment in this sample: 15 to 20 received Ad26.COV2.S at low or high dose, single or two shots; roughly five received placebo; per-sample allocation not given. The investigators took samples on day 63 after the first vaccine or placebo injection. The starting material was peripheral blood, obtained in a trial of Ad26.COV2.S vaccine versus placebo. The origin of this receptor is a person between 18 and 60 years old who received the Ad26.COV2.S COVID-19 vaccine or a placebo.

This CDR3 is CASSHPNTYGYTF. The CDR3 DNA reads TGTGCCAGCAGTCACCCAAATACTTATGGCTACACCTTC. This chain connects TRBV2 to TRBJ1-2; D remains ambiguous. Trimming removed 5 bases from V and 5 bases from J, with 12 bases in between. The CDR3 runs 13 residues. Germline assignment: CDR1 SNHLY and CDR2 FYNNEI. Supplemented by reference TRBV2 and TRBJ1-2, the full variable domain reads EPEVTQTPSHQVTQMGQEVILRCVPISNHLYFYWYRQILGQKVEFLVSFYNNEISEKSEIFDDQFSVERPDGSNFTLKIRSTKLEDSAMYFCASSHPNTYGYTFGSGTRLTVV.